This T cell receptor (beta chain) was profiled in a study of T cell repertoires in aging, cancer and after chemotherapy. Amplification of TCR beta used genomic DNA extracted from peripheral blood. Multiplex touch-down PCR with TRB-A/B primers amplified rearranged V-D-J TRB sequences. Using its own MiXCR run on the multiplex PCR reads, TCRdb lists one record per CDR3 protein. The sample gives about 2,100 distinct CDR3 sequences, nearly 20% of which show up once; more than 6.5% is in the top ten. This clonotype is judged medium-sized (0.01 to 0.1%). This clonotype originated in a human donor with a solid tumor. Sequencing was carried out using blood.

The CDR3 is CASSFFGTPNYGYTF. For the CDR3, the DNA is TGTGCCAGCAGTTTTTTCGGAACACCTAACTATGGCTACACCTTC. The rearrangement links TRBV12-3 or TRBV12-4 to TRBJ1-2; no definite D call. V shed 3 bases and J shed 0 bases, with 11 bases lying between them. The CDR3 runs to 15 residues.